This T cell receptor beta chain was recorded in a study of blood T cell repertoires in COVID-19 (TCRdb year 2020). Context from the whole study: Samples covering the acute and convalescent phases of COVID-19 were provided by collaborators in the United States, Italy and Spain. The prospective study material was composed of cDNA or gDNA derived from T cells, B-cell-depleted T cells, or PBMCs. The dataset comprised deeply sampled blood TCRbeta repertoires from subjects exposed to, actively infected with, or recovered from COVID-19. The repertoires were made available in a free public database intended to serve as a resource for research on the immune response to SARS-CoV-2. The samples were drawn from the first 160 participants of the ongoing ImmuneRACE study and from 950 to 1,500 subjects provided by 6 global collaborators. Sample metadata almost always included a de-identified subject ID, COVID-19 status, age in years and sex. HLA class I and class II types, where available, came from metadata supplied by the sample provider rather than from assay-based typing. What the work shows at the level of the full study, not this receptor alone: Clinical and demographic metadata were provided uncurated, with the amount varying by source and participant.

The immunoSEQ Assay, a bias-controlled multiplex PCR, was used to amplify TCRbeta CDR3 regions from genomic DNA. Per the original workflow: Within the assay, amplification of reference gene primers was used to estimate how many nucleated cells each sample contained. To quantify the absolute abundance of each unique TCRbeta CDR3 rearrangement, sequence reads were collapsed and filtered. For each sample, productive Simpson clonality was calculated as the square root of Simpson's diversity index over productive rearrangements. This is the immuneACCESS table as TCRdb keeps it, with only in-frame sequences that have V and J called. A part of the clones is gone; compared with another copy, unresolved V genes explain less than half, and the rest is unexplained. V, J and clone size were drawn from that table, and D and trimming were deduced from the DNA. The sample profile shows approximately 260,000 clones; over 80% of them were found once. The top ten hold 3.5% to 5.5% of the sample.

With regard to this clone: Its antigen remains unidentified. Base qualities were left out, and no much larger clone turns up one base away.

Samples from volunteer blood donors who had recovered from COVID-19 were contributed by a second Seattle source. Whole blood was collected in K2EDTA tubes by collaborating institutions according to the institutions' own protocols. For TCRbeta analysis, collaborators shipped samples in one of three forms: frozen whole blood, isolated PBMCs, or DNA extracted from either of those sample types. CDR1 and CDR2 (SGHAT, FQNNGV) derive from the germline V gene. Here V drops 3 bases and J drops 6 bases, and the junction holds 5 bases not matched to any gene. The CDR3, from cysteine to phenylalanine, totals 15 residues. Of all the DNA, just the CDR3 is kept, 45 bases in frame from base 1.

Input material: peripheral blood. The rearrangement joined TRBV11-2 to TRBJ2-1; TRBD1 matches 10 bases in the middle. The TCR originated in a man between 60 and 75 years old who had recovered from COVID-19. The bases read TGTGCCAGCAGCTTCCGGGACAGGGGTGGCAATGAGCAGTTCTTC. It codes for CASSFRDRGGNEQFF.